Below, 21 T cell receptor beta chains from the same sample are listed, as sequenced in a study of PD-1 blockade in classical Hodgkin lymphoma. Sequenced by immunoSEQ multiplex PCR; TCRdb stores in-frame clones only, minus some. Among 66,000 or so clones, about 64% were seen once, and the ten largest hold 7.5% to 9.5%. Patients all relapsed after autologous stem cell transplantation, and there was variation in brentuximab vedotin exposure. Sequenced here: peripheral blood mononuclear cells (PBMCs), sampled before the second cycle of nivolumab. The receptors come from a human donor with classical Hodgkin lymphoma.

This sequence joins TRBV5-4 and TRBJ1-1; 7 nucleotides agree with TRBD1. V was clipped by 7 bases and J by 3 bases; unmatched bases: 12. This CDR3 has 15 amino acids. The V gene's germline CDR1 is SGHNT and CDR2 YYREEE (reference sequence). Here the CDR3 DNA reads TGTGCCAGCTTCAACAGGGGCGGCGGGGACACTGAAGCTTTCTTT. This gives the protein CASFNRGGGDTEAFF.

The chain recombines TRBV6-1 with TRBJ2-7; D might be TRBD1 (6 bases). From germline, CDR1 is MNHNS and CDR2 SASEGT. The CDR3 extends over 14 amino acids. V was pared by 3 bases and J by 4 bases, with 13 bases between. Here the CDR3 DNA reads TGTGCCAGCAGTGAGGCAGGGGAGTGGTACGAGCAGTACTTC. As protein: CASSEAGEWYEQYF.

This clone has only one observation. This sequence joins TRBV29-1 and TRBJ1-2; 9 nucleotides line up with TRBD1. V lost 0 bases to trimming and J lost 7 bases; unmatched junction nucleotides: 3. The CDR3 contains 13 residues. Germline CDR1 and CDR2: SQVTM and ANQGSEA. The CDR3 loop reads CSVEETGGSGYTF. CDR3 bases: TGCAGCGTTGAAGAGACAGGGGGGTCTGGCTACACCTTC.

V is TRBV29-1 and J is TRBJ2-7, with D possibly being TRBD2 (5 bases). V lost 2 bases to trimming and J lost 3 bases, with 20 bases between them. The germline CDR1 and CDR2 sequences are SQVTM and ANQGSEA. The CDR3 is 16 amino acids. In nucleotides, the CDR3 is TGCAGCGTTGAAAAGGGAGAGAAGACTAAGGGCTACGAGCAGTACTTC. This sequence encodes CSVEKGEKTKGYEQYF.

This clone appeared a few times. This sequence joins TRBV2 and TRBJ2-7; D is unresolved. Germline CDR1 reads SNHLY; CDR2 reads FYNNEI. The CDR3 spans 11 residues. V lost 6 bases and J 5 bases, leaving 8 bases between the germline ends. The DNA for the CDR3 is TGTGCCAGCAGAATTATGAACGAGCAGTACTTC. Translated: CASRIMNEQYF.

The chain couples TRBV25-1 to TRBJ2-7, with D maybe TRBD1 (5 bases). V was trimmed by 3 bases and J by 8 bases, leaving 14 bases between them. The CDR3 totals 13 residues. CDR1 is MGHDK and CDR2 is SYGVNS in the germline V gene. The CDR3 DNA reads TGTGCCAGCAGTGACGAATCCGGACACAAGCAGTACTTC. Its translation is CASSDESGHKQYF.

The rearrangement links TRBV5-4 to TRBJ2-5; either TRBD1 or TRBD2 may supply D (6 bases each). The V gene's germline CDR1 is SGHNT and CDR2 YYREEE (reference sequence). The length of the CDR3 is 14 residues. V dropped 3 bases and J dropped 5 bases, with 14 bases sitting between them. The CDR3 region is CASSWGAGRETQYF. DNA of the CDR3: TGTGCCAGCAGCTGGGGGGCGGGTCGGGAGACCCAGTACTTC.

The CDR3 protein is CASSPGEERGRVQYF. CDR3 coding DNA: TGTGCCAGCTCACCAGGAGAGGAGAGGGGCCGCGTTCAGTACTTC. The V gene is TRBV18, the J gene TRBJ2-4; either TRBD1 or TRBD2 may fit D (5 bases each). Per the germline V gene, CDR1 is KGHSH and CDR2 is LQKENI. This CDR3 has 15 residues. V dropped 2 bases and J dropped 11 bases, with 19 bases sitting between them.

The chain links TRBV6-1 to TRBJ2-2; D uncertain. Germline V gives CDR1 MNHNS, CDR2 SASEGT. The CDR3 contains 13 residues. V was shortened by 5 bases and J by 8 bases, with 12 bases between the two germline ends. This CDR3 is CASSFKIGGELFF. For the CDR3, the DNA is TGTGCCAGCAGTTTTAAGATTGGGGGGGAGCTGTTTTTT.

This clone was detected a few times. The J gene is TRBJ2-2, the V gene TRBV6-4; 9 bases are a match to TRBD2. Germline loops: CDR1 MRHNA, CDR2 SNTAGT. With V trimmed by 0 bases and J by 3 bases, 2 bases remained unmatched. This CDR3 spans 16 amino acids. The CDR3 DNA sequence: TGTGCCAGCAGTGACTCGGCGGGGGGGCACACCGGGGAGCTGTTTTTT. Protein: CASSDSAGGHTGELFF.

The V call is TRBV4-1, the J call TRBJ2-7; 10 bases are shared with TRBD2. There are 16 residues in the CDR3. CDR1 is MGHRA, CDR2 YSYEKL, per germline. After removal of 0 bases from V and 2 bases from J, the junction contained 4 bases not matched to a gene. CDR3 DNA sequence: TGCGCCAGCAGCCAAGATAGCGGGAGGTCTCCCTACGAGCAGTACTTC. Translated, it gives CASSQDSGRSPYEQYF.

The V call is TRBV25-1, the J call TRBJ2-1; D gene ambiguous. Trimming removed 6 bases from V and 4 bases from J, with 10 bases in between. The CDR3 covers 13 residues. CDR1 and CDR2 from the germline V gene are MGHDK and SYGVNS. The CDR3 DNA reads TGTGCCAGCAGAGGGTGGGGATACAATGAGCAGTTCTTC. Translation: CASRGWGYNEQFF.

The chain carries TRBV5-6 and TRBJ2-5; 8 bases map to TRBD1. The CDR3 contains 14 residues. V was clipped by 3 bases and J by 3 bases; unmatched bases: 4. Germline CDR1 reads SGHDT; CDR2 reads YYEEEE. The CDR3 DNA reads as TGTGCCAGCAGCTCAGGGGGCGGAGAAGAGACCCAGTACTTC. This codes for CASSSGGGEETQYF.

The sample holds a few counts of this clone. V and J are TRBV19 and TRBJ2-3; no reliable D call. The CDR3 runs 14 residues. Trimming took 1 base from V and 4 from J, leaving 9 bases between them. Germline CDR1 is LNHDA and CDR2 is SQIVND (reference sequence). This chain's CDR3 is CASSIGLGADTQYF. CDR3 DNA: TGTGCCAGTAGTATAGGGCTAGGAGCAGATACGCAGTATTTT.

The chain joins TRBV6-4 to TRBJ2-7, with a possible D match to TRBD2 (5 bases). The V end lost 4 bases, the J end lost 7 bases, and 17 bases lay between the germline ends. This CDR3 spans 14 amino acids. Germline V gene sequence: CDR1 MRHNA, CDR2 SNTAGT. The CDR3: CASSVDGVRLEQYF. CDR3 coding DNA: TGTGCCAGCAGTGTAGACGGGGTCAGGTTGGAGCAGTACTTC.

The chain has TRBV5-1 and TRBJ2-7; either TRBD1 or TRBD2 may supply D (5 bases each). Germline values: CDR1 SGHRS, CDR2 YFSETQ. This CDR3 comprises 14 residues. V dropped 6 bases and J dropped 2 bases, with 15 bases sitting between them. This CDR3 is CASTPMTAAYEQYF. CDR3 bases: TGCGCCAGCACCCCAATGACAGCGGCCTACGAGCAGTACTTC.

This clone was seen only a few times. The gene calls are TRBV30 and TRBJ2-7; 7 bases map to TRBD2. The junction had 8 bases not matched to a gene; V was cut back by 2 bases and J by 7 bases. Per germline, CDR1 GTSNPN and CDR2 SVGIG (reference sequence). This CDR3 comprises 13 residues. In nucleotides, the CDR3 is TGTGCCTGGAGTCCCGGGGGTAGCGGGGAGCAGTACTTC. This translates into CAWSPGGSGEQYF.

The chain recombines TRBV5-1 with TRBJ1-6; D not resolved. V was cut by 0 bases and J by 7 bases, with 8 bases left in between. The CDR3 loop spans 14 amino acids. The germline CDR1 and CDR2 sequences are SGHRS and YFSETQ. The CDR3 reads CASSLEVGNSPLHF. In DNA form, the CDR3 reads TGCGCCAGCAGCTTGGAGGTTGGAAATTCACCCCTCCACTTT.

This clone was seen more than once but under ten times. The J gene is TRBJ2-2, the V gene TRBV4-2; perhaps TRBD2 as D (5 bases). The CDR3 totals 16 residues. Per germline, CDR1 LGHNA and CDR2 YNFKEQ. Trimming took off 4 bases at V and 3 bases at J, with 15 bases between the two ends. The CDR3 DNA is TGTGCCAGCAGCCCCCTCGGCGGGTTGGACACCGGGGAGCTGTTTTTT. It encodes CASSPLGGLDTGELFF.

This chain uses TRBV19 with TRBJ1-6; TRBD1 is a possible D gene (6 bases). V was pared by 4 bases and J by 7 bases, with 14 bases between. The CDR3 runs to 15 residues. In germline, CDR1 is LNHDA, CDR2 SQIVND (reference sequence). Written as DNA, the CDR3 is TGTGCCAGTAGTAGCCAGGGGCCCGCAAATTCACCCCTCCACTTT. This translates into CASSSQGPANSPLHF.

The chain uses TRBV7-8 and TRBJ2-1; 7 nucleotides align to TRBD2. The germline gives CDR1 SGHVS, CDR2 FQNEAQ. The CDR3 spans 17 residues. V lost 2 bases to trimming and J lost 2 bases; unmatched junction nucleotides: 9. CDR3 in amino acids: CASSLPYLAEAYNEQFF. In DNA form, the CDR3 reads TGTGCCAGCAGCTTACCGTATCTAGCGGAAGCCTACAATGAGCAGTTCTTC.